This entry lists 23 T cell receptor beta chains sequenced from one sample in a study of blood T cell repertoires in COVID-19. Assay: immunoSEQ multiplex PCR; the TCRdb copy retains only in-frame clones and omits some. The table lists tens of thousands of clones, around 91% of them singletons. The sequencing input was peripheral blood. Every receptor here comes from a woman aged 60-75 years with active COVID-19.

The chain recombines TRBV5-1 with TRBJ2-7; TRBD1 matches at 9 bases. Germline V gene lookup returns CDR1 SGHRS and CDR2 YFSETQ. The CDR3 sequence is 16 residues long. V trimming: 3 bases; J trimming: 2 bases; junction bases outside the gene matches: 9. This chain's CDR3 is CASSSAGTGIPYEQYF. CDR3 DNA sequence: TGCGCCAGCAGCTCCGCCGGGACAGGGATACCCTACGAGCAGTACTTC.

The genes are TRBV9 and TRBJ1-6; 8 positions agree with TRBD1. This CDR3 has 15 amino acids. CDR1 SGDLS and CDR2 YYNGEE come from the germline V gene. Trimming cost V 0 bases and J 8 bases; bases outside gene matches: 4. CDR3 in DNA: TGTGCCAGCAGCGTAGAAACAGGGGGAGATTCACCCCTCCACTTT. Amino acids: CASSVETGGDSPLHF.

This rearrangement joins TRBV2 to TRBJ1-5; no firm D call. V was trimmed by 7 bases and J by 0 bases, leaving 7 bases between them. This CDR3 spans 13 amino acids. Germline CDR1 reads SNHLY; CDR2 reads FYNNEI. CDR3 nucleotide sequence: TGTGCCAGCAACTACCTTAGCAATCAGCCCCAGCATTTT. It codes for CASNYLSNQPQHF.

The J gene is TRBJ1-2, the V gene TRBV7-8; 9 bases are shared with TRBD1. The V gene end was trimmed by 4 bases and the J gene end by 8 bases; junction bases not matched to a gene: 5. The CDR3 is 13 residues long. CDR1 SGHVS and CDR2 FQNEAQ come from the germline V gene. CDR3 region: CASSWTGARGYTF. The CDR3 DNA follows: TGTGCCAGCAGCTGGACAGGGGCTAGAGGCTACACCTTC.

This rearrangement joins TRBV12-3 or TRBV12-4 to TRBJ2-5; D is unclear. With 3 bases removed from V and 4 bases from J, the gap between germline ends came to 6 bases. CDR3 length equals 12 residues. CDR3 residues: CASSFLSETQYF. The CDR3 DNA is TGTGCCAGCAGTTTTCTTTCAGAGACCCAGTACTTC.

V is TRBV18 and J is TRBJ1-1; D is ambiguous. The germline V gene encodes CDR1 KGHSH and CDR2 LQKENI. This CDR3 region has 11 residues. V dropped 3 bases and J dropped 5 bases, with 4 bases sitting between them. In DNA, the CDR3 is TGTGCCAGCTCACCGGAGACTGAAGCTTTCTTT. It codes for CASSPETEAFF.

This clone was detected only once. The chain joins TRBV4-2 to TRBJ1-3; weak D call: TRBD1 (6 bases). This CDR3 has 17 residues. Germline lookup yields CDR1 LGHNA and CDR2 YNFKEQ. Deletions cut 4 bases from V and 1 base from J, with 17 bases between. CDR3 sequence reads: CASSPSDRYDSGNTIYF. In DNA, the CDR3 is TGTGCCAGCAGCCCATCGGACAGATACGATTCTGGAAACACCATATATTTT.

V usage is TRBV18 and J usage is TRBJ1-1; TRBD1 matches 11 bases. The CDR3 is 14 amino acids. The V and J ends lost 4 bases and 4 bases, in that order; junction bases with no gene match: 2. Germline V gene sequence: CDR1 KGHSH, CDR2 LQKENI. Written as DNA, the CDR3 is TGTGCCAGCTCACTCGGGACAGGGGGCACTGAAGCTTTCTTT. It translates to CASSLGTGGTEAFF.

V and J are TRBV3-1 (or the pseudogene TRBV3-2) and TRBJ2-3; the D gene is possibly TRBD2 (6 bases). The ends were cut back, 1 base at V and 4 bases at J, with 15 bases in the middle. CDR3 size: 16 residues. Germline values: CDR1 LGHDT, CDR2 YNNKEL (reference sequence). CDR3 DNA sequence: TGTGCCAGCAGCCAAGGTCTGGGACTTGGGGCAGATACGCAGTATTTT. It translates to CASSQGLGLGADTQYF.

The V and J genes are TRBV19 and TRBJ1-6; 7 positions agree with TRBD1. The J segment lost 5 bases and the V segment lost 5 bases, leaving 6 bases of the junction unmatched. Germline V gene lookup returns CDR1 LNHDA and CDR2 SQIVND (reference sequence). This CDR3 is built from 15 residues. The CDR3 protein is CASSARQGDNSPLHF. As DNA, the CDR3 is TGTGCCAGTAGTGCCCGACAGGGCGATAATTCACCCCTCCACTTT.

This clone is a singleton in its sample. The V and J genes are TRBV20-1 and TRBJ2-3; D is possibly TRBD1 (5 bases). The CDR3 runs to 11 residues. Per germline, CDR1 DFQATT and CDR2 SNEGSKA (reference sequence). With 6 bases removed from V and 10 bases from J, the gap between germline ends came to 14 bases. The CDR3 region is CSAQGSTAQYF. For the CDR3, the DNA is TGCAGTGCCCAGGGAAGTACGGCGCAGTATTTT.

The CDR3 reads CASSLPTGLGNTIYF. For the CDR3, the DNA is TGTGCCAGCAGCCTTCCGACAGGTCTTGGAAACACCATATATTTT. J is TRBJ1-3 and V is TRBV9; weak D call: TRBD1 (6 bases). V lost 4 bases to trimming and J lost 3 bases, with 14 bases between them. CDR3 length equals 15 residues. Germline V gene lookup returns CDR1 SGDLS and CDR2 YYNGEE.

The chain joins TRBV6-1 to TRBJ2-7; TRBD2 agrees at 10 bases. Germline CDR1 reads MNHNS; CDR2 reads SASEGT. The CDR3 has 14 amino acids. The V segment lost 2 bases and the J segment 4 bases; nucleotides outside the gene matches: 2. This CDR3 is CASSETSGDYEQYF. The CDR3 DNA reads TGTGCCAGCAGTGAAACTAGCGGGGATTACGAGCAGTACTTC.

This clone appeared a few times. The chain recombines TRBV13 with TRBJ2-7; 10 bases map to TRBD1. V lost 5 bases and J lost 2; bases outside the gene matches: 6. The CDR3 spans 15 residues. The germline gives CDR1 PRHDT, CDR2 FYEKMQ (reference sequence). The chain's CDR3 is CASSPPGQGTYEQYF. DNA of the CDR3: TGTGCCAGCAGCCCCCCGGGACAGGGGACCTACGAGCAGTACTTC.

The chain couples TRBV3-1 (or the pseudogene TRBV3-2) to TRBJ2-1, with D hard to call. The CDR3 is made up of 16 amino acids. Looked up from germline, CDR1 is LGHDT and CDR2 is YNNKEL (reference sequence). V dropped 0 bases and J dropped 7 bases, with 16 bases sitting between them. CDR3 DNA sequence: TGTGCCAGCAGCCAAGAGGGCGTAATCGTCCCTAATGAGCAGTTCTTC. Translating it yields CASSQEGVIVPNEQFF.

V is TRBV3-1 (or the pseudogene TRBV3-2) and J is TRBJ1-1; a weak D match, TRBD1 (6 bases). The CDR3 has 14 amino acids. Trimming removed 3 bases at V and 1 base at J, with 9 bases between. Germline values: CDR1 LGHDT, CDR2 YNNKEL (reference sequence). This CDR3 is CASSHLQGNTEAFF. The DNA for the CDR3 is TGTGCCAGCAGCCACTTACAGGGGAACACTGAAGCTTTCTTT.

This chain connects TRBV5-5 to TRBJ2-7; 9 bases map to TRBD1. The ends lost 3 bases at V and 1 base at J; junction bases unmatched: 8. This CDR3 has 16 residues. CDR1 is SGHKS and CDR2 is YYEKEE in the germline V gene (reference sequence). The CDR3 coding sequence is TGTGCCAGCAGCTCGCCCGGGACAGGGTCGTCCTACGAGCAGTACTTC. Translating it yields CASSSPGTGSSYEQYF.

The chain uses TRBV12-3 or TRBV12-4 and TRBJ1-5; D is unclear. There are 13 residues in the CDR3. V was shortened by 6 bases and J by 7 bases, with 13 bases between the two germline ends. The CDR3 loop is CASSLRETQPQHF. The CDR3 DNA follows: TGTGCCAGCAGCCTCCGGGAAACACAGCCCCAGCATTTT.

This rearrangement joins TRBV19 to TRBJ1-5; 9 bases are a match to TRBD1. From germline, CDR1 is LNHDA and CDR2 SQIVND (reference sequence). V was pared by 0 bases and J by 6 bases, with 6 bases of the junction left unmatched. CDR3 size: 16 residues. This chain's CDR3 is CASSIDRGQGGQPQHF. In DNA form, the CDR3 reads TGTGCCAGTAGTATAGATCGGGGACAGGGCGGTCAGCCCCAGCATTTT.

The rearrangement uses TRBV27 and TRBJ2-4; TRBD1 matches at 8 bases. The CDR3 contains 15 residues. The junction had 7 bases not matched to a gene; V was cut back by 8 bases and J by 1 base. Looked up from germline, CDR1 is MNHEY and CDR2 is SMNVEV (reference sequence). The CDR3 loop is CASGQGWDAKNIQYF. Here the CDR3 DNA reads TGTGCCAGCGGACAGGGATGGGATGCCAAAAACATTCAGTACTTC.

The gene calls are TRBV2 and TRBJ1-4, with D perhaps matching TRBD1 (6 bases). The CDR3 totals 15 residues. In germline, CDR1 is SNHLY, CDR2 FYNNEI. Trimming pared 6 bases from V and 8 bases from J, leaving 19 bases between. Here the CDR3 DNA reads TGTGCCAGCAGCAATAATGACAGGCCCAGAGAAAAACTGTTTTTT. It yields the protein CASSNNDRPREKLFF.

This clone was recorded once. The V call is TRBV30, the J call TRBJ2-5; a weak D match, TRBD2 (5 bases). This CDR3 has 15 amino acids. V lost 1 base to trimming and J lost 2 bases, with 14 bases between them. Germline CDR1 is GTSNPN and CDR2 is SVGIG (reference sequence). CDR3 residues: CAWSGGTRIQETQYF. DNA for the CDR3: TGTGCCTGGAGTGGAGGAACTAGGATTCAAGAGACCCAGTACTTC.

This rearrangement joins TRBV12-3 or TRBV12-4 to TRBJ2-1; 13 bases match TRBD2. There are 13 residues in the CDR3. Unmatched junction bases numbered 7, after V lost 7 bases and J lost 13 bases. CDR3 amino acids: CASTETSGGPQFF. The CDR3 DNA reads as TGTGCCAGCACCGAGACTAGCGGGGGGCCCCAGTTCTTC.